This T cell receptor beta chain appears in the sequencing data of a study of beta chain features in type 1 diabetes. Turning to the study itself: Sorted cells numbering some 110 million were examined across all samples. Study-level points and caveats: A cDNA-based sequencing approach could over-represent cells with high TCR expression. Researchers could not determine here whether HLA type influences TCRB rearrangement.

A CD45RO/CCR7/CD25/CD127/CD95/CD27 panel sorted naive, central memory, regulatory and stem cell-like memory CD4+ cells. This clone was counted only a few times. Antigen unknown. Isolated RNA was reverse transcribed in full, so expressed TCRB transcripts were sequenced. Measured with immunoSEQ multiplex PCR; TCRdb has only the in-frame clones, and not every one. The sample lists about 930,000 clones; roughly 15% were seen once. This clonotype was obtained from a woman under 30 in good health. The sequenced sample consisted of naive CD4+ T cells from blood.

The CDR3 nucleotides are TGTGCCAGCAGCTTGGACTCAAAAGATACGCAGTATTTT. Its protein is CASSLDSKDTQYF. This chain connects TRBV5-4 to TRBJ2-3; D uncertain. Trimming removed 0 bases from V and 5 bases from J, with 7 bases in between. This CDR3 contains 13 residues. Germline assignment: CDR1 SGHNT and CDR2 YYREEE (reference sequence). The variable domain in full, with the rest retrieved from reference TRBV5-4 and TRBJ2-3, is ETGVTQSPTHLIKTRGQQVTLRCSSQSGHNTVSWYQQALGQGPQFIFQYYREEENGRGNFPPRFSGLQFPNYSSELNVNALELDDSALYLCASSLDSKDTQYFGPGTRLTVL.